The T cell receptor beta chain described here comes from a study of blood T cell repertoires in COVID-19. Background on the study: PBMCs, B-cell-depleted T cells, or T cells were the source of the cDNA or gDNA that made up the material.

Germline values: CDR1 SGHAT, CDR2 FQNNGV. The CDR3 totals 19 residues. V lost 0 bases and J lost 1, with 18 bases in between. As handled by the study authors: Nucleated cell number was recorded as an estimate derived from reference gene primer amplification. Profiled with immunoSEQ multiplex PCR; TCRdb holds only in-frame clones, not every one. The D gene and trimming were derived from the DNA, and the V and J assignments and clone size from that table. Here the sample spans a few hundred thousand clones, around nine tenths being singletons. This receptor was obtained from a woman aged 55-75 years with COVID-19, enrolled during active disease. The material sequenced was peripheral blood. The genes are TRBV11-2 and TRBJ2-2, with D possibly being TRBD2 (7 bases). The CDR3 DNA sequence: TGTGCCAGCAGCTTAGAGAGGGGTACGGGGGGCCGGAACACCGGGGAGCTGTTTTTT. Translating gives CASSLERGTGGRNTGELFF.